These 6 T cell receptor beta chains were all obtained from the same sample, sequenced in a study of blood T cell repertoires in COVID-19 (dated by TCRdb to the early 2020s). Libraries were constructed by the immunoSEQ multiplex PCR assay. TCRdb holds this immuneACCESS table with in-frame rearrangements only. Some clones are missing; in checked studies, unresolved V genes explain under half, and the rest has no known cause. The sample table contains about 230,000 clones; only one count was recorded for about 85% of them. The ten largest make up approximately 8.7% of the sample. What was sequenced was peripheral blood. The receptor source for this set is a woman of 80 years or more with acute or convalescent COVID-19.

The chain carries TRBV19 and TRBJ2-7, with D perhaps TRBD1 (5 bases). The CDR3 is 15 amino acids. The V end was cut by 6 bases, the J end by 0 bases, with 15 bases between. In germline, CDR1 is LNHDA, CDR2 SQIVND (reference sequence). The CDR3 DNA reads TGTGCCAGTAGCCTCGGACAAATGATCTCCTACGAGCAGTACTTC. It specifies CASSLGQMISYEQYF.

In DNA form, the CDR3 reads TGTGCCAGTAGTCTCGGACAGGGGACCTACTATGGCTACACCTTC. As protein: CASSLGQGTYYGYTF. This chain uses TRBV19 with TRBJ1-2; 9 bases are shared with TRBD1. V shed 5 bases, J shed 3 bases, and the junction held 7 bases outside the gene matches. CDR3 length: 15 amino acids. Germline V gene data show CDR1 as LNHDA and CDR2 as SQIVND (reference sequence).

Only one count was recorded for this clone. The chain joins TRBV28 to TRBJ1-1; no definite D call. From germline, CDR1 is MDHEN and CDR2 SYDVKM. This CDR3 has 13 amino acids. Between the trimmed V and J ends, which lost 3 bases and 0 bases, there was a span of 5 bases. The CDR3 nucleotides read TGTGCCAGCAGTTTCGTATTGAACACTGAAGCTTTCTTT. Translation: CASSFVLNTEAFF.

The rearrangement links TRBV2 to TRBJ1-1; a possible D gene is TRBD1 (5 bases). Per the germline V gene, CDR1 is SNHLY and CDR2 is FYNNEI. The CDR3 sequence is 14 residues long. Trimming pared 4 bases from V and 3 bases from J, leaving 12 bases between. Here the CDR3 DNA reads TGTGCCAGCAGTGTAGGCAGGGTGGACACTGAAGCTTTCTTT. As protein: CASSVGRVDTEAFF. The full variable domain, completed using reference TRBV2 and TRBJ1-1, is EPEVTQTPSHQVTQMGQEVILRCVPISNHLYFYWYRQILGQKVEFLVSFYNNEISEKSEIFDDQFSVERPDGSNFTLKIRSTKLEDSAMYFCASSVGRVDTEAFFGQGTRLTVV.

CDR3 sequence (DNA): TGTGCCAGCAGTGAAGCCCCTAGCGGGAGATTCGGGCAAGAGACCCAGTACTTC. It is translated as CASSEAPSGRFGQETQYF. The chain couples TRBV2 to TRBJ2-5, with TRBD2 identical over 10 bases. Germline V gene sequence: CDR1 SNHLY, CDR2 FYNNEI. The CDR3 has 18 amino acids. J lost 2 bases, V lost 0 bases, and 9 bases had no gene match.

The chain couples TRBV9 to TRBJ2-7, with D maybe TRBD1 (5 bases). The CDR3 sequence is 14 residues long. V was trimmed by 3 bases and J by 5 bases, leaving 15 bases between them. From germline, CDR1 is SGDLS and CDR2 YYNGEE. The CDR3 is CASSGTPSRDEQYF. The CDR3 coding sequence is TGTGCCAGCAGCGGAACACCCAGCAGGGACGAGCAGTACTTC. Full variable domain (rest looked up from reference TRBV9 and TRBJ2-7): DSGVTQTPKHLITATGQRVTLRCSPRSGDLSVYWYQQSLDQGLQFLIQYYNGEERAKGNILERFSAQQFPDLHSELNLSSLELGDSALYFCASSGTPSRDEQYFGPGTRLTVT.